Following are 27 T cell receptor beta chains from one sample sequenced in a study of blood T cells in healthy people across ages. A sample-barcoded 5' primer and a J-beta primer mix were used in a second PCR of roughly 7 to 11 cycles. TCRdb analysed the 5' RACE reads with MiXCR anew, one entry per CDR3 protein. The repertoire holds 1.5 million to 2 million distinct CDR3 sequences, with 25% to 30% as singletons. What was sequenced was blood. The receptors here all came from a woman in her 30s in good health.

This clonotype was picked up many times. This rearrangement joins TRBV7-2 to TRBJ2-7, with 7 bases that match TRBD2. Germline V gives CDR1 SGHTA, CDR2 FQGNSA. Trimming took 1 base from V and 0 from J; bases not matched to a gene: 3. There are 15 residues in the CDR3. The CDR3 sequence: CASSLDASGSYEQYF. CDR3 DNA sequence: TGTGCCAGCAGCTTAGACGCTAGCGGCTCCTACGAGCAGTACTTC.

This clonotype was recorded many times. The V gene is TRBV20-1, the J gene TRBJ2-3; D possibly corresponds to TRBD2 (5 bases). The CDR3 has 13 amino acids. Germline CDR1 DFQATT, CDR2 SNEGSKA (reference sequence). Trimming took off 5 bases at V and 0 bases at J, with 9 bases between the two ends. As DNA, the CDR3 is TGCAGTGCTGCTAGGACTAGCACAGATACGCAGTATTTT. Protein product: CSAARTSTDTQYF.

This clonotype was recorded at least ten times. The CDR3, as DNA: TGTGCCAGCGGGAACGAGGCGCAGTATTTT. As protein: CASGNEAQYF. The chain uses TRBV12-3 or TRBV12-4 and TRBJ2-3, with D hard to call. V lost 8 bases and J 10 bases, leaving 10 bases between the germline ends. The CDR3 sequence is 10 residues long.

This clonotype was detected a few times. The V gene is TRBV6-5, the J gene TRBJ2-5; the match to TRBD1 covers 9 bases. Germline lookup yields CDR1 MNHEY and CDR2 SVGAGI. The CDR3 spans 13 residues. The V segment lost 8 bases and the J segment 7 bases; nucleotides outside the gene matches: 8. The CDR3 DNA follows: TGTGCCAGCGCGGACAGGGGAGGGGGGACCCAGTACTTC. Its translation: CASADRGGGTQYF.

The V gene is TRBV3-1, the J gene TRBJ2-2; TRBD2 agrees at 7 bases. From germline, CDR1 is LGHDT and CDR2 YNNKEL (reference sequence). CDR3 length: 16 amino acids. The trim removed 1 base at V and 5 bases at J, leaving 7 bases unmatched. The CDR3 spells CASSQGASGWTGELFF. The CDR3 DNA reads TGTGCCAGCAGCCAAGGGGCTAGCGGATGGACCGGGGAGCTGTTTTTT.

This clonotype has more than one count but fewer than ten. This chain's CDR3 is CASSRPGLNGDNEQFF. CDR3 nucleotides: TGTGCCAGCAGCCGCCCGGGACTGAATGGGGACAATGAGCAGTTCTTC. The J gene is TRBJ2-1, the V gene TRBV28, with a possible D match to TRBD2 (6 bases). The CDR3 consists of 16 residues. Trimming shortened V by 6 bases and J by 5 bases, and 20 bases separated the two germline ends. Germline V gives CDR1 MDHEN, CDR2 SYDVKM.

This rearrangement joins TRBV6-1 to TRBJ1-1, with D perhaps TRBD1 (6 bases). The CDR3 sequence is 13 residues long. Trimming pared 2 bases from V and 11 bases from J, leaving 15 bases between. Germline CDR1 MNHNS, CDR2 SASEGT. CDR3 sequence: CASSERLGGAAFF. CDR3 DNA: TGTGCCAGCAGTGAACGATTGGGGGGCGCGGCTTTCTTT.

This chain connects TRBV7-2 to TRBJ2-7, with a weak D call TRBD2 (5 bases). Germline loops: CDR1 SGHTA, CDR2 FQGNSA. This CDR3 is 13 amino acids long. With 4 bases removed from V and 1 base from J, the gap between germline ends came to 8 bases. The CDR3 protein is CASSSTRSYEQYF. The CDR3 DNA follows: TGTGCCAGCAGCTCTACTAGGTCCTACGAGCAGTACTTC.

The gene calls are TRBV9 and TRBJ2-3, with D possibly being TRBD1 (6 bases). The CDR3 is 16 residues long. Germline V lookup: CDR1 SGDLS, CDR2 YYNGEE. The V gene lost 4 bases and the J gene lost 4 bases, with 19 bases spanning the gap. The CDR3 loop reads CASSPHGTSSPDTQYF. Here the CDR3 DNA reads TGTGCCAGCAGCCCCCACGGGACAAGTTCCCCAGATACGCAGTATTTT. Drawing the rest from reference TRBV9 and TRBJ2-3, the complete variable domain is DSGVTQTPKHLITATGQRVTLRCSPRSGDLSVYWYQQSLDQGLQFLIQYYNGEERAKGNILERFSAQQFPDLHSELNLSSLELGDSALYFCASSPHGTSSPDTQYFGPGTRLTVL.

The J gene is TRBJ2-7, the V gene TRBV20-1; 8 nucleotides match TRBD2. This CDR3 contains 13 residues. Germline assignment: CDR1 DFQATT and CDR2 SNEGSKA (reference sequence). The V and J ends lost 6 bases and 6 bases, in that order; junction bases with no gene match: 10. The CDR3 DNA is TGCAGTGCATCGGCGGGGGGCCCTTTCGAGCAGTACTTC. Translation gives CSASAGGPFEQYF.

The chain is built from TRBV13 and TRBJ2-3, with D perhaps matching TRBD1 or TRBD2 (5 bases each). The CDR3 contains 12 residues. The ends were cut back, 1 base at V and 10 bases at J, with 9 bases in the middle. The germline V gene has CDR1 PRHDT and CDR2 FYEKMQ (reference sequence). For the CDR3, the DNA is TGTGCCAGCAGCTTAGAAGGGACGTCGCAGTATTTT. This gives the protein CASSLEGTSQYF.

This clonotype was seen more than once but under ten times. This chain links TRBV20-1 with TRBJ2-7; possibly TRBD2 for D (6 bases). V was cut by 4 bases and J by 0 bases, with 13 bases left in between. This CDR3 comprises 14 residues. Germline loops: CDR1 DFQATT, CDR2 SNEGSKA (reference sequence). The CDR3 DNA is TGCAGTGCTATTCTTCGGGAGAGCTCCTACGAGCAGTACTTC. It is translated as CSAILRESSYEQYF.

The count of this clonotype is one. The V call is TRBV18, the J call TRBJ1-2; D perhaps matches TRBD1 (5 bases). Trimming removed 5 bases from V and 13 bases from J, with 14 bases in between. CDR1 KGHSH and CDR2 LQKENI come from the germline V gene. CDR3 size: 11 residues. Here the CDR3 DNA reads TGTGCCAGCTCAGCTACCGGGACGTTCACCTTC. Translation gives CASSATGTFTF.

The chain couples TRBV4-2 to TRBJ1-2, with D hard to call. V was cut by 0 bases and J by 5 bases, with 7 bases left in between. The CDR3 covers 13 residues. Germline V gives CDR1 LGHNA, CDR2 YNFKEQ. DNA for the CDR3: TGTGCCAGCAGCCAAGATGACTGGTATGGCTACACCTTC. It translates to CASSQDDWYGYTF.

This clonotype has a handful of counts. The chain recombines TRBV4-3 with TRBJ1-5; TRBD1 might be the D (5 bases). The CDR3 runs to 16 residues. Trimming cost V 4 bases and J 6 bases, with 19 bases left between them. Germline V CDR1 and CDR2: LGHNA, YSLEER. CDR3 nucleotide sequence: TGCGCCAGCAGCCCCCAGTACGCAGGGAGTCTTCAGCCCCAGCATTTT. Translated, it gives CASSPQYAGSLQPQHF.

The chain has TRBV20-1 and TRBJ2-3, with 9 bases identical to TRBD2. Per the germline V gene, CDR1 is DFQATT and CDR2 is SNEGSKA (reference sequence). This CDR3 spans 16 amino acids. V lost 3 bases and J lost 3; bases outside the gene matches: 10. The CDR3 coding sequence is TGCAGTGCTAGTTACCAGATGGGACTAGCAACAGATACGCAGTATTTT. Protein: CSASYQMGLATDTQYF.

This clonotype has more than one count but fewer than ten. This chain joins TRBV5-6 and TRBJ2-7; 7 bases fit TRBD1. Trimming removed 4 bases from V and 3 bases from J; junction bases left unmatched: 13. Germline CDR1 and CDR2: SGHDT and YYEEEE. CDR3 size: 16 residues. For the CDR3, the DNA is TGTGCCAGCAGCGCTTCTCCAGGGACAGCGAACTACGAGCAGTACTTC. Translation: CASSASPGTANYEQYF.

The chain uses TRBV14 and TRBJ1-2; D is uncertain. Trimming stripped 2 bases from V and 8 bases from J, with 18 bases between. The CDR3 runs to 15 residues. Looked up from germline, CDR1 is SGHDN and CDR2 is FVKESK. CDR3 coding DNA: TGTGCCAGCAGCCAAAAAGCCTTTACACGGTCCGGCTACACCTTC. Translating gives CASSQKAFTRSGYTF.

The chain has TRBV4-2 and TRBJ2-3, with 8 bases aligning to TRBD2. There are 17 residues in the CDR3. Germline trimming cut 0 bases from V and 5 bases from J; bases unmatched to any gene: 10. CDR1 is LGHNA, CDR2 YNFKEQ, per germline. CDR3 in amino acids: CASSQDWSGGPGDTQYF. The CDR3 nucleotides read TGTGCCAGCAGCCAAGATTGGTCGGGGGGGCCAGGAGATACGCAGTATTTT.

The chain combines TRBV6-1 with TRBJ2-3; D is unclear. The CDR3 loop spans 16 amino acids. The V end lost 1 base, the J end lost 3 bases, and 14 bases lay between the germline ends. The germline V gene encodes CDR1 MNHNS and CDR2 SASEGT. CDR3 amino acids: CASSEVVCPGTDTQYF. The CDR3 coding sequence is TGTGCCAGCAGTGAAGTGGTATGCCCAGGTACAGATACGCAGTATTTT.

At least ten counts were recorded for this clonotype. The chain links TRBV5-1 to TRBJ2-7; D gene ambiguous. This CDR3 contains 14 residues. Germline V CDR1 and CDR2: SGHRS, YFSETQ. V dropped 6 bases and J dropped 7 bases, with 20 bases sitting between them. The CDR3 DNA sequence: TGCGCCAGCATGGTTCAGCCCTCCCTAGATGAGCAGTACTTC. Translated, it gives CASMVQPSLDEQYF.

CDR3 sequence reads: CASSSGGGRDTEAFF. DNA of the CDR3: TGCGCCAGCAGCTCCGGGGGGGGAAGAGACACTGAAGCTTTCTTT. The chain employs TRBV5-1 and TRBJ1-1; D possibly corresponds to TRBD1 (5 bases). Trimming took 3 bases from V and 3 from J, leaving 15 bases between them. There are 15 residues in the CDR3. Per germline, CDR1 SGHRS and CDR2 YFSETQ.

The chain employs TRBV5-1 and TRBJ1-1; D ambiguous. V lost 3 bases and J lost 1, with 7 bases in between. Germline V CDR1 and CDR2: SGHRS, YFSETQ. CDR3 size: 13 residues. Here the CDR3 reads CASSSYQNTEAFF. In DNA, the CDR3 is TGCGCCAGCAGCTCATATCAGAACACTGAAGCTTTCTTT. The full variable domain, rest sourced from reference TRBV5-1 and TRBJ1-1, is KAGVTQTPRYLIKTRGQQVTLSCSPISGHRSVSWYQQTPGQGLQFLFEYFSETQRNKGNFPGRFSGRQFSNSRSEMNVSTLELGDSALYLCASSSYQNTEAFFGQGTRLTVV.

The chain uses TRBV12-3 or TRBV12-4 and TRBJ1-5; a weak D match, TRBD1 (6 bases). CDR3 size: 15 residues. The germline V and J ends were trimmed by 3 bases and 5 bases, with 14 bases remaining between them. The CDR3 region has the DNA TGTGCCAGCAGTTTTAGGCCAGGGGCTCATCAGCCCCAGCATTTT. Translation gives CASSFRPGAHQPQHF.

The sample holds a few counts of this clonotype. The chain has TRBV29-1 and TRBJ2-5; D unresolved. TRBJ2-7 matches the DNA end more closely, so the J call is doubtful. The germline CDR1 and CDR2 sequences are SQVTM and ANQGSEA. This CDR3 is built from 14 residues. The DNA for the CDR3 is TGCAGCGTTGATTCTGCCCCCGGGCCAGCCGAGCAGTACTTC. This encodes CSVDSAPGPAEQYF.

The chain couples TRBV20-1 to TRBJ2-3, with 12 bases that match TRBD2. CDR1 is DFQATT and CDR2 is SNEGSKA in the germline V gene (reference sequence). V dropped 5 bases and J dropped 6; count of bases not matched to a gene: 12. This CDR3 comprises 16 residues. This CDR3 is CSAFPGLAGSSDTQYF. DNA of the CDR3: TGCAGTGCTTTTCCCGGACTAGCGGGATCAAGCGATACGCAGTATTTT.

Ten or more counts support this clonotype. The chain uses TRBV29-1 and TRBJ1-2, with a possible D match to TRBD1 (5 bases). Germline V CDR1 and CDR2: SQVTM, ANQGSEA. V was pared by 6 bases and J by 0 bases, with 20 bases between. This CDR3 spans 16 amino acids. The CDR3 DNA is TGCAGCGTGTCGGGGCTCAACTGGGGCCCTAACTATGGCTACACCTTC. Translation gives CSVSGLNWGPNYGYTF.